This T cell receptor (beta chain) was identified during a study of cytotoxic CD8 clonotypes in ibrutinib-treated CLL. CDR3 length equals 15 residues. CDR1 and CDR2 from the germline V gene are SEHNR and FQNEAQ (reference sequence). Germline trimming cut 4 bases from V and 6 bases from J; bases unmatched to any gene: 9. This clone has just one count. Investigators sought sequencing depths of between 1 in 200,000 and 1 in 1 million T cells. The method was immunoSEQ multiplex PCR; TCRdb's version includes in-frame clones alone and lacks a portion of them. The repertoire consists of 50,000 to 75,000 clones, with roughly 70% occurring once and the leading ten covering around 45%.

The receptor was derived from a human donor with chronic lymphocytic leukemia. This specimen was PBMCs, taken after 12 months of ibrutinib treatment. The chain recombines TRBV7-9 with TRBJ2-3; TRBD2 agrees at 8 bases. CDR3: CASSYRAGAGDTQYF. The CDR3 nucleotides are TGTGCCAGCAGCTATAGAGCGGGGGCCGGGGATACGCAGTATTTT.